The 14 T cell receptor beta chains given below trace back to one sample, sequenced in a study of T-cell reconstitution after alpha-beta-depleted transplantation in children. For TCRbeta, the library was prepared with unique molecular identifiers. MiXCR, applied by TCRdb to the PCR reads, yields one record per CDR3 protein. The sample has fewer than 550,000 distinct CDR3 sequences; approximately 11% are singletons. The sample was PBMCs from the stem cell graft donor, taken from the stem cell graft. These TCRs come from a human donor who donated a stem cell graft to a child with acute myeloid leukemia.

This clonotype was recorded many times. The rearrangement links TRBV2 to TRBJ1-5; D possibly corresponds to TRBD1 (5 bases). Per germline, CDR1 SNHLY and CDR2 FYNNEI. V was trimmed by 6 bases and J by 2 bases, leaving 14 bases between them. This CDR3 has 15 amino acids. CDR3 sequence (DNA): TGTGCCAGCAGCCGTGGGGCAGGGCGCAATCAGCCCCAGCATTTT. As protein: CASSRGAGRNQPQHF.

This clonotype was counted once. This CDR3 reads CASSCGSLAGGRKTQYF. For the CDR3, the DNA is TGTGCCAGCAGCTGCGGCTCACTAGCGGGAGGTCGGAAGACCCAGTACTTC. The V and J genes are TRBV11-3 and TRBJ2-5, with TRBD2 identical over 12 bases. The CDR3 has 17 residues. J was trimmed by 6 bases and V by 4 bases; bases with no gene match: 12. Germline assignment: CDR1 SGHNT and CDR2 YENEEA. The whole variable domain, filled in from reference TRBV11-3 and TRBJ2-5, reads EAGVVQSPRYKIIEKKQPVAFWCNPISGHNTLYWYLQNLGQGPELLIRYENEEAVDDSQLPKDRFSAERLKGVDSTLKIQPAELGDSAVYLCASSCGSLAGGRKTQYFGPGTRLLVL.

This clonotype showed up many times. The chain recombines TRBV6-6 with TRBJ2-3; no firm D call. CDR1 MNHNY and CDR2 SVGAGI come from the germline V gene (reference sequence). This CDR3 region has 12 residues. With 6 bases removed from V and 6 bases from J, the gap between germline ends came to 10 bases. The CDR3 loop is CASSHLGDTQYF. Here the CDR3 DNA reads TGTGCCAGCAGCCACCTAGGGGATACGCAGTATTTT.

The table lists this clonotype with a few counts. The genes are TRBV5-1 and TRBJ2-7; 9 nucleotides line up with TRBD1. The CDR3 is 14 amino acids. CDR1 and CDR2 from the germline V gene are SGHRS and YFSETQ. V was clipped by 4 bases and J by 1 base; unmatched bases: 3. The CDR3 DNA sequence: TGCGCCAGCAGCAATGGACAGGGGTCCTACGAGCAGTACTTC. It yields the protein CASSNGQGSYEQYF.

This clonotype was counted a few times. J is TRBJ2-7 and V is TRBV6-1, with D possibly being TRBD2 (6 bases). The CDR3 is 16 residues long. The V end lost 2 bases, the J end lost 4 bases, and 18 bases lay between the germline ends. The V gene's germline CDR1 is MNHNS and CDR2 SASEGT. The CDR3 nucleotides are TGTGCCAGCAGTGAATCCATCTTCGGGAGCGGGTACGAGCAGTACTTC. Protein product: CASSESIFGSGYEQYF.

This clonotype was picked up a small number of times. The rearrangement joins TRBV12-3 or TRBV12-4 to TRBJ2-1; D call uncertain. Trimming shortened V by 7 bases and J by 7 bases, and 14 bases separated the two germline ends. This CDR3 has 13 amino acids. The CDR3 region is CASKQRSWNEQFF. CDR3 DNA sequence: TGTGCCAGCAAACAGCGATCTTGGAATGAGCAGTTCTTC.

The table lists this clonotype with many counts. CDR3 DNA: TGTGCCAGCAGTGAGGCCAGCGGGAGCACGAATGAGCAGTTCTTC. Translating gives CASSEASGSTNEQFF. The genes are TRBV25-1 and TRBJ2-1; 8 nucleotides line up with TRBD2. The CDR3 consists of 15 residues. J was trimmed by 7 bases and V by 3 bases; bases with no gene match: 8. CDR1 and CDR2 from the germline V gene are MGHDK and SYGVNS.

The chain is built from TRBV7-2 and TRBJ2-1; a possible D gene is TRBD2 (6 bases). This CDR3 has 14 residues. Trimming took off 4 bases at V and 10 bases at J, with 17 bases between the two ends. Looked up from germline, CDR1 is SGHTA and CDR2 is FQGNSA. The CDR3 is CASSSDGGAEEQFF. CDR3 coding DNA: TGTGCCAGCAGCTCCGACGGAGGGGCAGAAGAGCAGTTCTTC.

This clonotype was seen a single time. The chain combines TRBV20-1 with TRBJ2-7, with TRBD2 matching over 10 bases. Germline CDR1 DFQATT, CDR2 SNEGSKA (reference sequence). The CDR3 is 13 residues long. The V and J ends lost 6 bases and 4 bases, in that order; junction bases with no gene match: 6. The chain's CDR3 is CSAVAGGEYEQYF. CDR3 DNA sequence: TGCAGTGCGGTAGCGGGAGGAGAATACGAGCAGTACTTC.

V and J are TRBV20-1 and TRBJ1-4; D not certain. V lost 5 bases to trimming and J lost 9 bases, with 16 bases between them. CDR1 and CDR2 from the germline V gene are DFQATT and SNEGSKA (reference sequence). CDR3 size: 13 residues. CDR3 region: CSASQRTGKKLFF. DNA for the CDR3: TGCAGTGCTTCCCAGCGAACTGGAAAAAAACTGTTTTTT.

This rearrangement joins TRBV10-3 to TRBJ2-3; 7 bases align to TRBD1. The V segment lost 4 bases and the J segment 4 bases; nucleotides outside the gene matches: 5. Per the germline V gene, CDR1 is ENHRY and CDR2 is SYGVKD. This CDR3 comprises 14 residues. This CDR3 reads CAISGQGRADTQYF. The CDR3 DNA sequence: TGTGCCATCAGTGGACAGGGACGGGCAGATACGCAGTATTTT.

This sequence joins TRBV20-1 and TRBJ2-1; D uncertain. The V end was cut by 5 bases, the J end by 6 bases, with 23 bases between. CDR1 and CDR2 (germline): DFQATT, SNEGSKA (reference sequence). The CDR3 length is 16 residues. This chain's CDR3 is CSAAPDGVRHSNEQFF. The DNA for the CDR3 is TGCAGTGCTGCCCCCGACGGTGTCCGGCATAGCAATGAGCAGTTCTTC.

This clonotype showed up many times. The chain has TRBV25-1 and TRBJ1-2; tentative D call: TRBD1 (6 bases). The germline CDR1 and CDR2 sequences are MGHDK and SYGVNS. V was trimmed by 1 base and J by 4 bases, leaving 13 bases between them. The CDR3 runs 15 residues. CDR3 loop: CASSEFRTVGYGYTF. CDR3 coding DNA: TGTGCCAGCAGTGAATTTAGGACAGTCGGCTATGGCTACACCTTC.

The chain joins TRBV6-2 or TRBV6-3 to TRBJ2-2; D uncertain. V was pared by 6 bases and J by 8 bases, with 10 bases between. This CDR3 has 12 residues. Germline V gene sequence: CDR1 MNHEY, CDR2 SVGEGT. The CDR3 sequence: CASSFIRGELFF. CDR3 sequence (DNA): TGTGCCAGCAGCTTCATCAGGGGGGAGCTGTTTTTT.